This T cell receptor (beta chain) was recovered during a study of blood T cell repertoires in COVID-19. About the research overall: The samples span acute and convalescent COVID-19 from the United States, Italy and Spain. T cells, B-cell-depleted T cells, or PBMCs provided the cDNA or gDNA that served as material.

Original handling: Nucleated cell counts were estimated from reference gene primer amplification. The repertoire was sequenced with immunoSEQ multiplex PCR; TCRdb's copy has only in-frame clones and lacks some. V, J and clone size are taken as reported in that table, and D and trimming were inferred from the DNA itself. The table includes roughly 61,000 clones, roughly 90% detected once. V shed 5 bases, J shed 0 bases, and the junction held 8 bases outside the gene matches. The CDR3 is made up of 17 amino acids. Per germline, CDR1 SGHTA and CDR2 FQGTGA. The sequence was collected from a man older than 75 with acute or convalescent COVID-19. Sequencing was carried out using peripheral blood. This rearrangement joins TRBV7-3 to TRBJ2-2; 8 bases are shared with TRBD2. CDR3 coding DNA: TGTGCCAGCAGCCCACGGGCGGGGGGCGCGAACACCGGGGAGCTGTTTTTT. Its protein product is CASSPRAGGANTGELFF.